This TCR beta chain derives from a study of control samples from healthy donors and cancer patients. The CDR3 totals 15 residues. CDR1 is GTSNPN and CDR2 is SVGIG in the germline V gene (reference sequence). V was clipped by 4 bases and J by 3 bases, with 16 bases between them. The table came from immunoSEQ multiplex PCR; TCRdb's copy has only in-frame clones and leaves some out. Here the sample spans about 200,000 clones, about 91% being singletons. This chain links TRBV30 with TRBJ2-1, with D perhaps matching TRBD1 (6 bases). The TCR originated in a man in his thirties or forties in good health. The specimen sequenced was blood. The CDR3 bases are TGTGCCTGGACCCCCGGGACATCTGACTACAATGAGCAGTTCTTC. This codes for CAWTPGTSDYNEQFF.